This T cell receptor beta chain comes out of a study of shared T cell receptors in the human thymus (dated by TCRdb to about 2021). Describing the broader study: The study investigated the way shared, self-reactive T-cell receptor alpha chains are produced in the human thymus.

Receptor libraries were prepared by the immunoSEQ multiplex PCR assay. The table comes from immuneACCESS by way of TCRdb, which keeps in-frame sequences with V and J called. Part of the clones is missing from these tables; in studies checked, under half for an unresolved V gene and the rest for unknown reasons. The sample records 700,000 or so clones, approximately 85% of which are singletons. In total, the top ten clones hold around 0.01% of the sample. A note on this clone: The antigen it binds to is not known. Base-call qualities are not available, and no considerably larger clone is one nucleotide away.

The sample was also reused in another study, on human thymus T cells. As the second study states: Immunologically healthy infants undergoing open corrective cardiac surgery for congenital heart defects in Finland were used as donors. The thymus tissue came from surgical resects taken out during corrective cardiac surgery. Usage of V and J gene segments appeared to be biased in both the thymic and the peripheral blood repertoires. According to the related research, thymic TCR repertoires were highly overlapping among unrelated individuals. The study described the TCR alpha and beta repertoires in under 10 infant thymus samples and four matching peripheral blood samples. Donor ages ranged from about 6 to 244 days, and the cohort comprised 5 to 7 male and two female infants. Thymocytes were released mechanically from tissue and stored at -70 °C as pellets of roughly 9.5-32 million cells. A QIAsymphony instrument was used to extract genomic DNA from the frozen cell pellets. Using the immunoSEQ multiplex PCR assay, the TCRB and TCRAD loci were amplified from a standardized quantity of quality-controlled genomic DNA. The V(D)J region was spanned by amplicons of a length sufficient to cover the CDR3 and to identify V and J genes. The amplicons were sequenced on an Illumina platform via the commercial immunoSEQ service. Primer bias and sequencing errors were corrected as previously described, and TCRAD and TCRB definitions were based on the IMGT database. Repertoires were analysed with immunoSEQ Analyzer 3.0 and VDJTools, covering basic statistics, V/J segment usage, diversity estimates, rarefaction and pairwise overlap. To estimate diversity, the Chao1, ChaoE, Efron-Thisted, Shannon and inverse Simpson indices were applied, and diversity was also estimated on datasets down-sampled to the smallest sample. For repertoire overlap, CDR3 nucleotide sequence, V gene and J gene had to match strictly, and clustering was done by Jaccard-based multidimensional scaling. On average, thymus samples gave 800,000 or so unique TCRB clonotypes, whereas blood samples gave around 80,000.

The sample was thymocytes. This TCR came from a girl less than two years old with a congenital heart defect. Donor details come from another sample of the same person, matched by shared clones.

The DNA is TGTGCCAGCAGCTTTTCTAGTCAGCGCAATCAGCCCCAGCATTTT. This is translated as CASSFSSQRNQPQHF. The chain employs TRBV5-5 and TRBJ1-5, with the D gene too uncertain to name. The CDR3 goes from the cysteine to the phenylalanine over 15 residues. This entry keeps only the CDR3 DNA: 45 bases, framed from base 1. V was cut back by 2 bases and J by 2 bases, leaving a gap of 11 bases between them. CDR1 and CDR2, looked up from the germline V gene (reference sequence), are SGHKS and YYEKEE.